This T cell receptor beta chain stems from a study of cytomegalovirus exposure and HLA in healthy donors. PCR was performed using 60 Vbeta and 13 Jbeta primers. TCRdb keeps only in-frame clones here, not all; method: immunoSEQ multiplex PCR. Seen here are over 150,000 clones, approximately 78% observed once, and the top ten hold approximately 13%. Germline CDR1 is ENHRY and CDR2 is SYGVKD. CDR3 length equals 19 residues. V trimming: 1 base; J trimming: 0 bases; junction bases outside the gene matches: 10. The chain couples TRBV10-3 to TRBJ1-5; 9 bases match TRBD1. The clonotype was recovered from a woman aged 50 to 65 in good health and CMV-seropositive. Source material: PBMCs. This chain's CDR3 is CAISEFPGQGFYSNQPQHF. CDR3 coding DNA: TGTGCCATCAGTGAGTTCCCGGGACAGGGCTTCTATAGCAATCAGCCCCAGCATTTT.